This T cell receptor (beta chain) was sequenced for a study of ipilimumab plus nivolumab after autologous stem cell transplantation. At the level of the study: Patients received a median of roughly five ipilimumab and roughly eight nivolumab doses. The DLBCL group included primary refractory and relapsed cases.

Germline V CDR1 and CDR2: SGHRS, YFSETQ. This CDR3 has 15 amino acids. Trimming cost V 4 bases and J 5 bases, with 17 bases left between them. Sequenced by immunoSEQ multiplex PCR; TCRdb stores in-frame clones only, minus some. The sample holds more than 15,000 clones, around four fifths seen once. Starting 14 to 28 days after autologous transplant, ipilimumab 1 mg/kg was given. Patients got 3 mg/kg IV nivolumab weeks 1, 4, 7, 10, then biweekly through week 26. The rearrangement links TRBV5-1 to TRBJ2-3; D might be TRBD2 (6 bases). Sample: PBMCs, taken in a trial of ipilimumab plus nivolumab as post-transplant consolidation. The sequence was obtained from a male donor with diffuse large B-cell lymphoma. CDR3 amino acids: CASSHPGGVEDTQYF. Written as DNA, the CDR3 is TGCGCCAGCAGCCATCCGGGCGGGGTGGAAGATACGCAGTATTTT.